This TCR beta chain was observed in a study of post-analysis software for immune sequencing data. About the research overall: Patients had relapsing-remitting, secondary progressive or progressive-relapsing multiple sclerosis; some lacked subtype. Study-wide results and caveats: A few TRBV segments (TRBV5-6, TRBV5-1 and TRBV20-1 among them) occurred more frequently in patients than in controls. Samples sharing a preparation batch grouped tightly together when assessed by F measure. Relative to controls, patients with multiple sclerosis showed significantly lower normalized Chao1 diversity.

The germline gives CDR1 SGDLS, CDR2 YYNGEE. This CDR3 region has 14 residues. This clonotype was detected only a few times. What it binds is not known. Presence of unique molecular identifiers characterized the TCR beta cDNA libraries. When about 0.9 to 10 million T cells were used, they gave roughly 490,000 cDNA molecules. TCRdb redid the calling of the PCR reads with MiXCR, one entry per CDR3 protein. The table lists approximately 630,000 distinct CDR3 sequences, 55% to 60% of them singletons. This chain connects TRBV9 to TRBJ2-5, with D perhaps TRBD1 (6 bases). The J call is doubtful: the DNA matches TRBJ2-7 better. The specimen sequenced was blood. This TCR came from a girl aged 2-10 years with multiple sclerosis. The CDR3 loop reads CASSPPSGVDEQYF. The CDR3 DNA sequence: TGTGCCAGCAGCCCGCCGTCAGGGGTTGACGAGCAGTACTTC.